This T cell receptor beta chain was observed in a study of blood T cell repertoires in COVID-19. Study overall: The study drew acute and convalescent COVID-19 samples from the United States, Italy and Spain.

CDR3 length equals 16 residues. Trimming cost V 3 bases and J 9 bases; bases outside gene matches: 15. Germline CDR1 SGHRS, CDR2 YFSETQ. Original data processing: Reference gene primers were amplified, and this amplification served to estimate nucleated cell counts. Assay used: immunoSEQ multiplex PCR; TCRdb lists only in-frame clones, some missing. That table gives V, J and clone size, and the DNA gave D and trimming. The sample holds 350,000 to 400,000 clones, around nine tenths seen once. Those enrolled, adults aged 18 to 89 years, came from some 25 US areas. This sequence originates from a woman aged 30 to 39 with acute COVID-19. V gene TRBV5-1 combines with J gene TRBJ2-1, with 7 bases that match TRBD1. Sequencing was done on a sample of PBMCs or T cells enriched from blood (not recorded which). The CDR3 DNA sequence: TGCGCCAGCAGCTGGGGAACCGGGACAGCAATCTTTGAGCAGTTCTTC. This encodes CASSWGTGTAIFEQFF.